This TCR beta chain was captured in a study of T cells in Graves' hyperthyroidism and ophthalmopathy. Broader study findings: Blood also contained most expanded thyroid clonotypes above 0.001.

This clonotype was seen repeatedly, ten times or more. Its antigen is still unknown. The trim removed 6 bases at V and 1 base at J, leaving 7 bases unmatched. CDR1 DFQATT and CDR2 SNEGSKA come from the germline V gene (reference sequence). The CDR3 has 14 residues. Amplified regions were TCR beta CDR3 sequences from RNA transcripts. The HTBI primer set drove a first-round RT-PCR of the TCR CDR3. In TCRdb, the multiplex PCR reads were re-called with MiXCR into one record per CDR3 protein. This table has about 500,000 distinct CDR3 sequences, over 35% appearing once. Sequencing used peripheral blood or thyroid tissue (not recorded which). The chain carries TRBV20-1 and TRBJ2-7, with 9 bases identical to TRBD2. The sequence was obtained from an adult woman with Graves' disease, either hyperthyroidism or ophthalmopathy (not recorded which). The CDR3 nucleotides are TGCAGTGCCATGGGAACTAGCGGGTCCTACGAGCAGTACTTC. Protein product: CSAMGTSGSYEQYF.